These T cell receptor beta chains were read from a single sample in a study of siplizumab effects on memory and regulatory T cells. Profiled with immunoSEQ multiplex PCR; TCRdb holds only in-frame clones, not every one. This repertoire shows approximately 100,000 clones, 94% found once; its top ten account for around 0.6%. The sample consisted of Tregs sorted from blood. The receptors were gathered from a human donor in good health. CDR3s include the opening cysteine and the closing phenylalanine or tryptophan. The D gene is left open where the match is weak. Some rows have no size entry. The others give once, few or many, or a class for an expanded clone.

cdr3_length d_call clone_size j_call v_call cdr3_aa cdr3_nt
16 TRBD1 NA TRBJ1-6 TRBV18 CASSPATGGVQSPLHF TGTGCCAGCTCACCTGCGACAGGGGGCGTTCAGTCACCCCTCCACTTT
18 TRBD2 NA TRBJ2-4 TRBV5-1 CASSSGRLAGWGMDIQYF TGCGCCAGCAGCTCTGGGAGGCTAGCGGGATGGGGAATGGACATTCAGTACTTC
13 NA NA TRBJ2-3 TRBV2 CASSVWSTDTQYF TGTGCCAGCAGTGTCTGGTCCACAGATACGCAGTATTTT
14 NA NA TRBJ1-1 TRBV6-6 CASSYGRPNTEAFF TGTGCCAGCAGTTACGGCAGACCGAACACTGAAGCTTTCTTT
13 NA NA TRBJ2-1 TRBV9 CASSRTVNNEQFF TGTGCCAGCAGCCGGACAGTTAACAATGAGCAGTTCTTC
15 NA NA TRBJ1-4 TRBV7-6 CASSPDRSLSEKLFF TGTGCCAGCAGCCCAGACAGGTCCTTAAGTGAAAAACTGTTTTTT
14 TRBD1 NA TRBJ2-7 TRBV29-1 CSVELTGYSYEQYF TGCAGCGTTGAATTGACAGGGTACTCCTACGAGCAGTACTTC
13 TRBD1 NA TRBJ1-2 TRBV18 CASSPAGGYGYTF TGTGCCAGCTCACCGGCAGGGGGGTATGGCTACACCTTC
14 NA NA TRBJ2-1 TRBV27 CASSLWGSYNEQFF TGTGCCAGCAGTTTGTGGGGCTCCTACAATGAGCAGTTCTTC
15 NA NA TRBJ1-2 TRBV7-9 CASSFRTALGDGYTF TGTGCCAGCAGCTTTAGGACAGCCCTGGGGGATGGCTACACCTTC
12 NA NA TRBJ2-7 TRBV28 CASTTSPYEQYF TGTGCCAGCACCACCTCACCCTACGAGCAGTACTTC
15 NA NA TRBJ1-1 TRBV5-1 CASTIYEGRSTEAFF TGCGCCAGCACAATTTACGAGGGCAGAAGCACTGAAGCTTTCTTT
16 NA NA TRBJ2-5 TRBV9 CASSVEGTYGRETQYF TGTGCCAGCAGCGTAGAAGGGACTTATGGGAGGGAGACCCAGTACTTC
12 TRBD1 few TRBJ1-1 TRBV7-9 CASQTGSTEAFF TGTGCCAGCCAGACAGGGTCCACTGAAGCTTTCTTT